Below are 23 T cell receptor beta chains sequenced from a single sample in a study of blood T cell repertoires in COVID-19. Clones were sequenced by immunoSEQ multiplex PCR, and TCRdb holds only the in-frame ones, with some missing. Among more than 95,000 clones listed, 70% to 90% were seen once. Material: peripheral blood. Receptors originate from a woman between 55 and 75 years old in a cohort sampled during active or convalescent COVID-19.

The chain uses TRBV5-1 and TRBJ1-1; D may be TRBD1 (5 bases). There are 16 residues in the CDR3. Germline lookup yields CDR1 SGHRS and CDR2 YFSETQ. V lost 3 bases and J lost 0, with 15 bases in between. The CDR3 region has the DNA TGCGCCAGCAGCTGGGGCCCAGGCGGGATGAACACTGAAGCTTTCTTT. Translating gives CASSWGPGGMNTEAFF.

This clone was counted a few times. This chain joins TRBV10-1 and TRBJ2-7, with a tentative D call TRBD1 (6 bases). CDR3 length: 14 amino acids. Trimming pared 4 bases from V and 9 bases from J, leaving 19 bases between. Germline V gene data show CDR1 as WNHNN and CDR2 as SYGVQD (reference sequence). CDR3 protein: CASSGGQTSNGQYF. The CDR3 DNA is TGCGCCAGCAGTGGAGGACAGACCTCCAATGGGCAGTACTTC.

V gene TRBV2 combines with J gene TRBJ1-1, with D unresolved. V dropped 5 bases and J dropped 0 bases, with 4 bases sitting between them. Germline V gene lookup returns CDR1 SNHLY and CDR2 FYNNEI. This CDR3 comprises 12 residues. CDR3 in amino acids: CASSRVNTEAFF. Here the CDR3 DNA reads TGTGCCAGCAGTCGGGTGAACACTGAAGCTTTCTTT.

This chain joins TRBV2 and TRBJ2-1; 12 positions match TRBD2. Per the germline V gene, CDR1 is SNHLY and CDR2 is FYNNEI. This CDR3 has 15 residues. J lost 9 bases, V lost 7 bases, and 10 bases had no gene match. The CDR3 coding sequence is TGTGCCAGCACCCTAGGGGCTAGCGGGAGGGGTGAGCAGTTCTTC. This translates into CASTLGASGRGEQFF.

The chain links TRBV28 to TRBJ1-5; 7 bases match TRBD1. Trimming removed 7 bases from V and 4 bases from J; junction bases left unmatched: 7. CDR3 length equals 14 residues. Germline V lookup: CDR1 MDHEN, CDR2 SYDVKM. As DNA, the CDR3 is TGTGCCAGCATTGGACAGGTCCAAAATCAGCCCCAGCATTTT. It translates to CASIGQVQNQPQHF.

This clone was found once. The chain has TRBV6-1 and TRBJ1-2, with D perhaps TRBD1 (5 bases). V lost 0 bases to trimming and J lost 5 bases, with 7 bases between them. Germline assignment: CDR1 MNHNS and CDR2 SASEGT. CDR3 length equals 13 residues. The CDR3 loop is CASSEARVYGYTF. In DNA, the CDR3 is TGTGCCAGCAGTGAAGCCAGGGTGTATGGCTACACCTTC.

V is TRBV18 and J is TRBJ2-7; D ambiguous. The CDR3 length is 16 residues. Trimming took off 3 bases at V and 0 bases at J, with 15 bases between the two ends. Germline V CDR1 and CDR2: KGHSH, LQKENI. The CDR3 protein is CASSPQITGSSYEQYF. Here the CDR3 DNA reads TGTGCCAGCTCACCCCAGATTACGGGTAGCTCCTACGAGCAGTACTTC. Supplemented by reference TRBV18 and TRBJ2-7, the full variable domain reads NAGVMQNPRHLVRRRGQEARLRCSPMKGHSHVYWYRQLPEEGLKFMVYLQKENIIDESGMPKERFSAEFPKEGPSILRIQQVVRGDSAAYFCASSPQITGSSYEQYFGPGTRLTVT.

This CDR3 reads CSASPTGTEAFF. The CDR3 bases are TGCAGTGCTAGTCCGACCGGGACTGAAGCTTTCTTT. The rearrangement uses TRBV20-1 and TRBJ1-1; unclear D gene. The CDR3 runs to 12 residues. Germline V CDR1 and CDR2: DFQATT, SNEGSKA (reference sequence). V was trimmed by 3 bases and J by 5 bases, leaving 10 bases between them.

The chain recombines TRBV5-1 with TRBJ2-7, with 7 nucleotides matching TRBD2. This CDR3 is built from 15 residues. V gave up 4 bases and J gave up 2 bases; unmatched junction bases: 9. The V gene's germline CDR1 is SGHRS and CDR2 YFSETQ. The CDR3 sequence is CASSIAGTTPYEQYF. Here the CDR3 DNA reads TGCGCCAGCAGCATCGCCGGGACTACTCCCTACGAGCAGTACTTC.

The chain combines TRBV6-1 with TRBJ2-3; TRBD1 might be the D (5 bases). This CDR3 spans 14 amino acids. Germline V lookup: CDR1 MNHNS, CDR2 SASEGT. The V end lost 1 base, the J end lost 6 bases, and 11 bases lay between the germline ends. CDR3 in DNA: TGTGCCAGCAGTGAAGATGTCAGGGCGGATACGCAGTATTTT. Residues: CASSEDVRADTQYF.

The CDR3 sequence is CASSFRGSTDTQYF. In DNA form, the CDR3 reads TGTGCCAGCAGCTTCAGGGGCAGCACAGATACGCAGTATTTT. The chain couples TRBV13 to TRBJ2-3; TRBD1 is a possible D gene (6 bases). V lost 3 bases and J lost 0, with 7 bases in between. Per germline, CDR1 PRHDT and CDR2 FYEKMQ (reference sequence). This CDR3 region has 14 residues. Together with reference TRBV13 and TRBJ2-3, the CDR3 gives the full variable domain: AAGVIQSPRHLIKEKRETATLKCYPIPRHDTVYWYQQGPGQDPQFLISFYEKMQSDKGSIPDRFSAQQFSDYHSELNMSSLELGDSALYFCASSFRGSTDTQYFGPGTRLTVL.

The chain carries TRBV30 and TRBJ2-7; possible D gene TRBD1, 5 bases. The CDR3 is 16 residues long. The germline CDR1 and CDR2 sequences are GTSNPN and SVGIG (reference sequence). The V gene lost 7 bases and the J gene lost 2 bases, with 24 bases spanning the gap. The CDR3 nucleotides are TGTGCCTCCCCCCCCCAGGGCCCAGGGAATCCCTACGAGCAGTACTTC. This sequence encodes CASPPQGPGNPYEQYF.

V and J are TRBV6-5 and TRBJ1-5, with D unclear. V was trimmed by 8 bases and J by 5 bases, leaving 4 bases between them. Germline lookup yields CDR1 MNHEY and CDR2 SVGAGI. This CDR3 contains 10 residues. The CDR3 DNA reads as TGTGCCAGCGGGCATCAGCCCCAGCATTTT. It codes for CASGHQPQHF.

The V call is TRBV30, the J call TRBJ2-7, with D perhaps TRBD2 (6 bases). From germline, CDR1 is GTSNPN and CDR2 SVGIG (reference sequence). The CDR3 totals 13 residues. Trimming shortened V by 2 bases and J by 3 bases, and 11 bases separated the two germline ends. The CDR3 loop reads CAWSRTGVYEQYF. The CDR3 DNA is TGTGCCTGGAGTAGGACGGGAGTCTACGAGCAGTACTTC.

The chain combines TRBV18 with TRBJ1-3; a weak D match, TRBD1 (5 bases). The CDR3 loop spans 16 amino acids. Between the trimmed V and J ends, which lost 5 bases and 0 bases, there was a span of 14 bases. In germline, CDR1 is KGHSH, CDR2 LQKENI. In nucleotides, the CDR3 is TGTGCCAGCTCATCGGATACAGGTTTCTCTGGAAACACCATATATTTT. Protein: CASSSDTGFSGNTIYF.

The chain recombines TRBV7-9 with TRBJ2-1, with 7 bases fitting TRBD2. With 1 base clipped from V and 8 bases from J, the junction kept 11 bases outside the gene matches. The CDR3 loop spans 16 amino acids. Germline V gene data show CDR1 as SEHNR and CDR2 as FQNEAQ (reference sequence). The CDR3, as DNA: TGTGCCAGCAGCTTAGGAATTTGGGCGGGAGAGTATGAGCAGTTCTTC. Amino acid sequence: CASSLGIWAGEYEQFF. The whole variable domain, filled in from reference TRBV7-9 and TRBJ2-1, reads DTGVSQNPRHKITKRGQNVTFRCDPISEHNRLYWYRQTLGQGPEFLTYFQNEAQLEKSRLLSDRFSAERPKGSFSTLEIQRTEQGDSAMYLCASSLGIWAGEYEQFFGPGTRLTVL.

V gene TRBV6-4 combines with J gene TRBJ1-2, with TRBD1 matching over 9 bases. The junction had 7 bases not matched to a gene; V was cut back by 6 bases and J by 5 bases. Germline CDR1 is MRHNA and CDR2 is SNTAGT. The CDR3 spans 14 residues. The DNA for the CDR3 is TGTGCCAGCAGGAAAACAGGGGGCAAATATGGCTACACCTTC. Protein product: CASRKTGGKYGYTF.

The chain has TRBV19 and TRBJ2-5, with a possible D match to TRBD2 (5 bases). Per germline, CDR1 LNHDA and CDR2 SQIVND (reference sequence). Trimming took 5 bases from V and 5 from J, leaving 9 bases between them. The CDR3 extends over 12 amino acids. CDR3 coding DNA: TGTGCCAGTAGTCCGGCGGGCGAGACCCAGTACTTC. It is translated as CASSPAGETQYF.

This clone was recorded once. V is TRBV6-5 and J is TRBJ1-1; tentative D call: TRBD1 (5 bases). The CDR3 contains 13 residues. Germline V gene lookup returns CDR1 MNHEY and CDR2 SVGAGI. The ends were cut back, 7 bases at V and 3 bases at J, with 12 bases in the middle. CDR3 residues: CASMGGTDTEAFF. The CDR3 bases are TGTGCCAGCATGGGGGGTACGGACACTGAAGCTTTCTTT.

This chain connects TRBV6-1 to TRBJ1-1; D ambiguous. The germline V and J ends were trimmed by 1 base and 0 bases, with 12 bases remaining between them. Germline CDR1 and CDR2: MNHNS and SASEGT. The CDR3 has 16 residues. The CDR3 protein is CASSEGWRRMNTEAFF. DNA of the CDR3: TGTGCCAGCAGTGAAGGTTGGAGGAGAATGAACACTGAAGCTTTCTTT.

V and J are TRBV3-1 (or the pseudogene TRBV3-2) and TRBJ2-2, with D possibly matching TRBD2 (6 bases). The CDR3 spans 15 residues. Trimming cost V 4 bases and J 4 bases, with 13 bases left between them. CDR1 is LGHDT, CDR2 YNNKEL, per germline (reference sequence). The CDR3 region is CASSPPGLRTGELFF. Written as DNA, the CDR3 is TGTGCCAGCAGCCCCCCGGGACTTCGCACCGGGGAGCTGTTTTTT.

The chain uses TRBV7-2 and TRBJ2-5; 11 bases fit TRBD2. V lost 0 bases, J lost 6 bases, and 6 bases stayed unmatched. Germline V gives CDR1 SGHTA, CDR2 FQGNSA. The CDR3 extends over 16 amino acids. CDR3 region: CASSLASSGRLKTQYF. Written as DNA, the CDR3 is TGTGCCAGCAGCTTAGCTTCTAGCGGGAGGTTGAAGACCCAGTACTTC.

Worth noting for this clone: Germline and junction disagree at one end, which may indicate a read error. J is TRBJ1-1 and V is TRBV6-4; 9 bases match TRBD1. CDR1 and CDR2 from the germline V gene are MRHNA and SNTAGT. CDR3 size: 12 residues. CDR3 sequence reads: CASRGQGSEAVF. The CDR3 region has the DNA TGTGCCAGCAGGGGACAGGGATCTGAAGCTGTCTTT.